These T cell receptor beta chains were read from a single sample in a study of blood T cell repertoires in COVID-19. The data were produced by immunoSEQ multiplex PCR, yet TCRdb's version contains in-frame clones alone and is incomplete. The repertoire holds about 360,000 clones, with less than 90% as singletons. Input material: peripheral blood. The origin of the receptors is a woman in her sixties with COVID-19, enrolled during active disease. Each CDR3 is given with its conserved first and last residue. Fields, in order: CDR3 protein, CDR3 DNA, V gene, J gene, D gene, clone size. D genes are given only for firm matches. Only some rows state a clone size, as once, few, many or a class for expanded clones.

CDR3 protein: CASSTGTSGGAYQETQYF
CDR3 DNA: TGTGCCAGCAGCACAGGGACTAGCGGGGGAGCGTACCAAGAGACCCAGTACTTC
V gene: TRBV7-2
J gene: TRBJ2-5
D gene: TRBD2
clone size: once

CDR3 protein: CASSLTGIGMSPLHF
CDR3 DNA: TGTGCCAGCAGCCTGACAGGGATCGGTATGTCACCCCTCCACTTT
V gene: TRBV7-9
J gene: TRBJ1-6
D gene: TRBD1
clone size: -

CDR3 protein: CASRKTGVRLNTEAFF
CDR3 DNA: TGTGCCAGCAGGAAGACAGGGGTCCGTTTGAACACTGAAGCTTTCTTT
V gene: TRBV27
J gene: TRBJ1-1
D gene: TRBD1
clone size: -

CDR3 protein: CASSPQGAHNEQFF
CDR3 DNA: TGTGCCAGCAGCCCCCAGGGGGCCCACAATGAGCAGTTCTTC
V gene: TRBV7-3
J gene: TRBJ2-1
D gene: TRBD1
clone size: -

CDR3 protein: CASSESGPGPMNTEAFF
CDR3 DNA: TGCGCCAGCAGTGAGTCGGGGCCAGGGCCGATGAACACTGAAGCTTTCTTT
V gene: TRBV10-1
J gene: TRBJ1-1
D gene: -
clone size: -

CDR3 protein: CASSPLGQGWYEQYF
CDR3 DNA: TGTGCCAGCAGCCCGCTTGGACAGGGGTGGTACGAGCAGTACTTC
V gene: TRBV6-5
J gene: TRBJ2-7
D gene: TRBD1
clone size: -

CDR3 protein: CASGDAPQETQYF
CDR3 DNA: TGTGCCAGCGGCGACGCGCCGCAAGAGACCCAGTACTTC
V gene: TRBV9
J gene: TRBJ2-5
D gene: -
clone size: -

CDR3 protein: CASSLAGGDGYTF
CDR3 DNA: TGCGCCAGCAGCTTGGCAGGGGGCGATGGCTACACCTTC
V gene: TRBV5-1
J gene: TRBJ1-2
D gene: TRBD1
clone size: -

CDR3 protein: CASGKQGPNVGGYTF
CDR3 DNA: TGTGCCAGCGGGAAACAGGGGCCCAACGTTGGAGGCTACACCTTC
V gene: TRBV11-2
J gene: TRBJ1-2
D gene: TRBD1
clone size: -

CDR3 protein: CASSPTGLSSYEQYF
CDR3 DNA: TGTGCCAGCAGTCCGACAGGCCTGAGCTCCTACGAGCAGTACTTC
V gene: TRBV27
J gene: TRBJ2-7
D gene: -
clone size: -